This T cell receptor (beta chain) was found in a study of blood T cell repertoires in COVID-19. CDR3 size: 15 residues. The J segment lost 4 bases and the V segment lost 5 bases, leaving 7 bases of the junction unmatched. The germline gives CDR1 MNHEY, CDR2 SMNVEV (reference sequence). Produced via immunoSEQ multiplex PCR; TCRdb's table is partial and in-frame only. Among around 130,000 clones listed, roughly 84% were seen once. This TCR came from a woman aged 30 to 39 who had recovered from COVID-19. The sequencing sample was made of PBMCs or T cells enriched from blood (not recorded which). The chain links TRBV27 to TRBJ2-1; 8 bases align to TRBD1. CDR3 in DNA: TGTGCCAGCAGTCTAGGACAGGGTGGATACAATGAGCAGTTCTTC. It specifies CASSLGQGGYNEQFF.